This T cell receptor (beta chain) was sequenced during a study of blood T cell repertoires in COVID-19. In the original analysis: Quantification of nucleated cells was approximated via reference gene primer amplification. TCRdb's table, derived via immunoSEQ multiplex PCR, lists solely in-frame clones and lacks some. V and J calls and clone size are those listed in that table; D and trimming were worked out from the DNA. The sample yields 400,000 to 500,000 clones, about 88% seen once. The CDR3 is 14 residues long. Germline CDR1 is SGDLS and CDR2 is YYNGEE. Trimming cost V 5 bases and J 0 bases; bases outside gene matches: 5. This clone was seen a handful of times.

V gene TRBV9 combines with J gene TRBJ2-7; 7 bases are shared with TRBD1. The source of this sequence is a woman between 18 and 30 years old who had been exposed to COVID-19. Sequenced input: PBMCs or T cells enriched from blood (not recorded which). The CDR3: CASRATGSSYEQYF. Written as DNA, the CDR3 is TGTGCCAGCAGAGCGACAGGGAGCTCCTACGAGCAGTACTTC.